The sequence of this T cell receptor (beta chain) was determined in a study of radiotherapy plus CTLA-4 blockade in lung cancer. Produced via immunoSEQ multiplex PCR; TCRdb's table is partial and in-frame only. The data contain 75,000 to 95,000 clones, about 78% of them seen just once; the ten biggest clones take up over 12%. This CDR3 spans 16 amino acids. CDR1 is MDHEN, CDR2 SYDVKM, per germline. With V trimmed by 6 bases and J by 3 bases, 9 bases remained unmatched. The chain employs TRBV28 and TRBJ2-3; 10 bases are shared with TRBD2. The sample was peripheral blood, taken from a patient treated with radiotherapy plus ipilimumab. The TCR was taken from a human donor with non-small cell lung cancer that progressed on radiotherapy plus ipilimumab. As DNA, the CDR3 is TGTGCCAGCAGCCCCGGGAGCGGGAGGGAGACAGATACGCAGTATTTT. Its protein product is CASSPGSGRETDTQYF.